These 13 T cell receptor beta chains share one sample of origin, sequenced in a study of memory CD4+ T cells and cytomegalovirus serostatus. Generated by immunoSEQ multiplex PCR, the TCRdb table keeps only in-frame clones and is missing some. The table has some 48,000 clones, roughly 80% seen once. The sort gate was single viable CD3+CD4+CD8-CD45RO+ cells for memory CD4+ T cells. Material: memory CD4+ T cells from blood. These receptors were collected from an adult in good health and CMV-seronegative.

The chain is built from TRBV2 and TRBJ2-7; 12 bases map to TRBD2. Germline V gene lookup returns CDR1 SNHLY and CDR2 FYNNEI. V shed 6 bases and J 7 bases; nucleotides not matched to a gene: 4. The CDR3 has 13 residues. Here the CDR3 reads CASSYGLAGEQYF. The DNA for the CDR3 is TGTGCCAGCAGCTATGGACTAGCGGGAGAGCAGTACTTC.

The gene calls are TRBV28 and TRBJ1-4; 8 positions match TRBD1. This CDR3 is built from 17 residues. In germline, CDR1 is MDHEN, CDR2 SYDVKM. V shed 3 bases, J shed 7 bases, and the junction held 13 bases outside the gene matches. DNA for the CDR3: TGTGCCAGCAGTTTCCGCCATTTCAGGGGGCGCGGTGAAAAACTGTTTTTT. It encodes CASSFRHFRGRGEKLFF. Using reference TRBV28 and TRBJ1-4 for the parts outside the CDR3, the full variable domain is DVKVTQSSRYLVKRTGEKVFLECVQDMDHENMFWYRQDPGLGLRLIYFSYDVKMKEKGDIPEGYSVSREKKERFSLILESASTNQTSMYLCASSFRHFRGRGEKLFFGSGTQLSVL.

The chain recombines TRBV10-3 with TRBJ1-1, with D maybe TRBD1 (6 bases). Per germline, CDR1 ENHRY and CDR2 SYGVKD. This CDR3 is built from 18 residues. Trimming cost V 1 base and J 2 bases, with 20 bases left between them. DNA of the CDR3: TGTGCCATCAGTGAGTTGTCCTGGGGACAAACCACTAACACTGAAGCTTTCTTT. This gives the protein CAISELSWGQTTNTEAFF.

The gene calls are TRBV11-2 and TRBJ2-5; 7 bases agree with TRBD1. This CDR3 has 13 residues. The junction had 8 bases not matched to a gene; V was cut back by 0 bases and J by 13 bases. Germline loops: CDR1 SGHAT, CDR2 FQNNGV. The chain's CDR3 is CASSLDGRDRGYF. The CDR3 region has the DNA TGTGCCAGCAGCTTAGATGGCCGGGACAGAGGGTACTTC.

This clone was found a few times. V usage is TRBV2 and J usage is TRBJ2-2; D may correspond to TRBD1 or TRBD2 (7 bases each). V was cut by 6 bases and J by 5 bases, with 19 bases left in between. CDR1 and CDR2 from the germline V gene are SNHLY and FYNNEI. The length of the CDR3 is 16 residues. The chain's CDR3 is CASSSEGRGGTGELFF. DNA of the CDR3: TGTGCCAGCAGCTCAGAGGGCAGGGGGGGGACCGGGGAGCTGTTTTTT.

This chain uses TRBV25-1 with TRBJ2-5; TRBD2 aligns across 8 bases. The J segment lost 5 bases and the V segment lost 6 bases, leaving 8 bases of the junction unmatched. The CDR3 is 14 residues long. The germline CDR1 and CDR2 sequences are MGHDK and SYGVNS. The CDR3 loop is CASSEGLVRETQYF. The DNA of the CDR3 is TGTGCCAGCAGCGAGGGACTAGTGAGGGAGACCCAGTACTTC.

V and J are TRBV19 and TRBJ2-2; perhaps TRBD1 as D (5 bases). The CDR3 extends over 14 amino acids. CDR1 and CDR2 (germline): LNHDA, SQIVND (reference sequence). The V and J ends lost 6 bases and 1 base respectively, with 9 bases between them. The chain's CDR3 is CASRRGQNTGELFF. CDR3 coding DNA: TGTGCCAGTAGGAGAGGACAGAACACCGGGGAGCTGTTTTTT.

The chain carries TRBV28 and TRBJ1-5; 7 bases align to TRBD1. The V segment lost 11 bases and the J segment 6 bases; nucleotides outside the gene matches: 10. This CDR3 comprises 13 residues. Germline CDR1 reads MDHEN; CDR2 reads SYDVKM. The CDR3 here is CAAKDRVGQPQHF. The CDR3 region has the DNA TGTGCCGCCAAAGACAGGGTGGGTCAGCCCCAGCATTTT.

This chain uses TRBV13 with TRBJ2-5, with 9 bases lining up with TRBD2. This CDR3 is built from 18 residues. The V gene's germline CDR1 is PRHDT and CDR2 FYEKMQ (reference sequence). V shed 0 bases and J 6 bases; nucleotides not matched to a gene: 14. The CDR3 DNA follows: TGTGCCAGCAGCTTAGGAACTAGCGGGCGACGCGTGGGCAAGACCCAGTACTTC. It specifies CASSLGTSGRRVGKTQYF.

The chain uses TRBV18 and TRBJ1-1, with a tentative D call TRBD1 (6 bases). Germline assignment: CDR1 KGHSH and CDR2 LQKENI. Trimming took 2 bases from V and 1 from J, leaving 11 bases between them. The CDR3 runs to 15 residues. The CDR3 spells CASSPWTAQNTEAFF. CDR3 DNA: TGTGCCAGCTCACCATGGACAGCCCAGAACACTGAAGCTTTCTTT.

This chain joins TRBV19 and TRBJ2-7, with 11 nucleotides matching TRBD2. This CDR3 is 13 amino acids long. Germline V lookup: CDR1 LNHDA, CDR2 SQIVND (reference sequence). J lost 4 bases, V lost 6 bases, and 2 bases had no gene match. The CDR3 DNA reads TGTGCCAGTAGCCTAGCGGGAGGTTACGAGCAGTACTTC. Translation: CASSLAGGYEQYF.

The chain combines TRBV7-6 with TRBJ2-1, with D uncertain. CDR1 and CDR2 from the germline V gene are SGHVS and FNYEAQ. This CDR3 is built from 15 residues. Trimming took off 1 base at V and 9 bases at J, with 16 bases between the two ends. The CDR3 is CASSLVGLGSSEQFF. CDR3 nucleotide sequence: TGTGCCAGCAGCTTAGTAGGTCTAGGGTCCAGTGAGCAGTTCTTC. Looking up the rest from reference TRBV7-6 and TRBJ2-1 gives the full variable domain: GAGVSQSPRYKVTKRGQDVALRCDPISGHVSLYWYRQALGQGPEFLTYFNYEAQQDKSGLPNDRFSAERPEGSISTLTIQRTEQRDSAMYRCASSLVGLGSSEQFFGPGTRLTVL.

This chain joins TRBV2 and TRBJ1-1, with D hard to call. This CDR3 has 13 amino acids. Germline V CDR1 and CDR2: SNHLY, FYNNEI. V lost 7 bases, J lost 3 bases, and 12 bases lay in between. The CDR3 sequence: CASILLRDTEAFF. In DNA, the CDR3 is TGTGCCAGCATTTTGTTACGGGACACTGAAGCTTTCTTT.